The clone carrying this T cell receptor beta chain was picked up a small number of times. Its antigen is as yet unknown. The time point was: persistent/refractory GD, antithyroid drugs over 5 years with positive TRAb. With RNA extracted from PBMCs as input, the TCR library was made. The CDR3 length is 15 residues. Germline CDR1 and CDR2: KGHSH and LQKENI. With 4 bases clipped from V and 5 bases from J, the junction kept 8 bases outside the gene matches. The data originate from a study of regulatory T cells in long-lasting Graves disease. Overall study results and limits: Persistent disease exhibited a predilection for TRBV28, TRBJ1-2 and TRBJ2-5.

With iRepertoire HTBI primers and Arm-PCR of CDR3 regions, TCR beta libraries were built. One entry per CDR3 protein, called by TCRdb with MiXCR from the multiplex PCR reads. Among about 660,000 distinct CDR3 sequences, 25% to 30% were seen once, and the ten largest hold under 55%. Source: peripheral blood mononuclear cells (PBMCs), taken when the disease was refractory, from a patient treated with antithyroid drugs. The origin of this receptor is a female donor with Graves disease. The genes are TRBV18 and TRBJ1-1, with 9 bases aligning to TRBD1. The CDR3 DNA reads as TGTGCCAGCTCACTATACCGGGACAGGGTGACTGAAGCTTTCTTT. This codes for CASSLYRDRVTEAFF. Combining the CDR3 with reference TRBV18 and TRBJ1-1 gives the whole variable domain NAGVMQNPRHLVRRRGQEARLRCSPMKGHSHVYWYRQLPEEGLKFMVYLQKENIIDESGMPKERFSAEFPKEGPSILRIQQVVRGDSAAYFCASSLYRDRVTEAFFGQGTRLTVV.